A single T cell receptor beta chain is shown here with its context. Its antigen is unidentified. Sequencing was performed with immunoSEQ multiplex PCR; in TCRdb, only in-frame clones are kept and a portion is missing. The sample comprises 350,000 to 450,000 clones, approximately 91% of which are singletons, and around 1.9% rests with the top ten. Indicated treatment: some 19 received Ad26.COV2.S at low or high dose, single or two shots; about 5 received placebo; per-sample allocation not given. Sampling happened 63 days after the first vaccine or placebo injection. Donation was by an adult aged 18-55 years who was in Boston. The vaccine antigen was prefusion-stabilized Wuhan SARS-CoV-2 spike. This sample was included in a study of Ad26.COV2.S vaccination and SARS-CoV-2 variants. Study findings and constraints: TCR breadth and depth estimates may have understated total T cell responses. Researchers reported similar non-spike TCR breadth in vaccine and placebo recipients.

Per the germline V gene, CDR1 is GTSNPN and CDR2 is SVGIG (reference sequence). The CDR3 length is 12 residues. Trimming cost V 4 bases and J 7 bases, with 11 bases left between them. This sequence originates from a person aged 18 to 65 who received the Ad26.COV2.S COVID-19 vaccine or a placebo. The chain combines TRBV30 with TRBJ1-3, with a weak D call TRBD1 (6 bases). The input for sequencing was peripheral blood, taken in a trial of Ad26.COV2.S vaccine versus placebo. The CDR3 sequence is CAWKFRGNTIYF. The CDR3 DNA is TGTGCCTGGAAGTTCAGGGGCAACACCATATATTTT. The full variable domain, its missing parts supplied by reference TRBV30 and TRBJ1-3, is SQTIHQWPATLVQPVGSPLSLECTVEGTSNPNLYWYRQAAGRGLQLLFYSVGIGQISSEVPQNLSASRPQDRQFILSSKKLLLSDSGFYLCAWKFRGNTIYFGEGSWLTVV.